This paragraph covers one T cell receptor (beta chain) sequence. Germline CDR1 SNHLY, CDR2 FYNNEI. Trimming shortened V by 11 bases and J by 2 bases, and 13 bases separated the two germline ends. This CDR3 region has 12 residues. The authors ran a second PCR of 7 to 11 cycles using a sample-barcoded 5' primer and a J-beta primer mix. TCRdb called the 5' RACE reads again in MiXCR, with one record for every CDR3 protein. The sample shows about 1.4 million distinct CDR3 sequences, roughly 59% of them seen only once. PBMCs were isolated at a quantity of at least 7 million per sample. This entry belongs to a study of blood T cells in healthy people across ages.

This sequence joins TRBV2 and TRBJ2-7; D gene unclear. The sequence came from a man in his late teens or twenties in good health. The sequenced sample consisted of blood. CDR3 protein: CADQRLTYEQYF. Written as DNA, the CDR3 is TGTGCCGACCAGAGGCTTACCTACGAGCAGTACTTC.